This T cell receptor beta chain was captured by sequencing in a study of T cells in women clearing cervical HPV infection. Background on the study: With HLA typing for only a few women, HLA confounding remains possible.

Of note for this clone: The read finishes 3 residues shy of the CDR3 end, and the germline J gene is used to complete it.

Looked up from germline, CDR1 is GTSNPN and CDR2 is SVGIG (reference sequence). The ends were cut back, 1 base at V and 6 bases at J, with 12 bases in the middle. This CDR3 is 14 amino acids long. Assay used: immunoSEQ multiplex PCR; TCRdb lists only in-frame clones, some missing. The sample totals approximately 30,000 clones. What was sequenced was blood buffy coat. This receptor was taken from a woman aged 18-70 years with a cervical HPV16 infection that either progressed to CIN3+ or cleared (not recorded which). The chain has TRBV30 and TRBJ1-4; the D gene is possibly TRBD1 (5 bases). The CDR3: CAWSGGRVDEKLFF. The DNA read from the CDR3 is TGTGCCTGGAGTGGTGGCAGGGTGGATGAAAAA.